The T cell receptor beta chain described here comes from a study of blood T cell repertoires in COVID-19. Trimming cost V 5 bases and J 4 bases, with 9 bases left between them. Germline V gene lookup returns CDR1 MDHEN and CDR2 SYDVKM. CDR3 length equals 14 residues. The method was immunoSEQ multiplex PCR; TCRdb's version includes in-frame clones alone and lacks a portion of them. Of some 130,000 clones in the sample, more than 85% were seen once. This sequence was found in a man between 60 and 70 years old with COVID-19, enrolled during active disease. The sequencing sample was made of peripheral blood. The chain uses TRBV28 and TRBJ1-6; D possibly corresponds to TRBD1 (5 bases). The chain's CDR3 is CASSPTAYNSPLHF. In nucleotides, the CDR3 is TGTGCCAGCAGTCCGACAGCATATAATTCACCCCTCCACTTT.